A single T cell receptor (beta chain) is shown here with its context. Its antigen is not identified. Method: immunoSEQ multiplex PCR; TCRdb's copy keeps in-frame clones and lacks some. This table has 43,000 or so clones, 92% appearing once. The entry originates in a study of cytomegalovirus exposure and HLA in healthy donors. CDR3 length: 16 residues. J lost 3 bases, V lost 5 bases, and 7 bases had no gene match. Germline V lookup: CDR1 MGHRA, CDR2 YSYEKL. Study findings and constraints: Specificity of a few CMV-associated chains for CMV antigens was verified in vitro. Subsequent analysis revealed that first-cohort TCR clusters tended to co-occur in the 120 or so validation repertoires.

This chain uses TRBV4-1 with TRBJ2-3; 11 positions match TRBD2. This TCR derives from a man between 18 and 29 years old in good health and CMV-seronegative. The specimen was PBMCs. The CDR3 loop is CASSFSGTSGTDTQYF. CDR3 coding DNA: TGCGCCAGCAGCTTTTCCGGGACTAGCGGTACAGATACGCAGTATTTT.